Included here is one TCR beta chain sequence, with context. Antigen specificity is unknown. Produced via immunoSEQ multiplex PCR; TCRdb's table is partial and in-frame only. Found here are roughly 2.2 million clones, 80% to 95% of them singletons; the top ten hold about 0.41%. This sample is drawn from a study of shared clonotypes between healthy human individuals. Overall study findings and caveats: With four donors compared, around 5.4% of naive CD4 clonotypes were shared. Sampling included only blood; tissue repertoires likely differ.

The CDR3 contains 15 residues. Germline-derived CDR1 and CDR2 are MDHEN and SYDVKM. The V end was cut by 3 bases, the J end by 0 bases, with 11 bases between. Nashville, Tennessee was home to all donors, who were Caucasian adults. V and J are TRBV28 and TRBJ1-1; D remains ambiguous. Sequenced material: naive CD4+ T cells from PBMCs. Indicated subset: CD45RA+ positively selected. The source is a man younger than 35 in good health. Some clones in this sample may be carry-over from other donors' samples. This CDR3 reads CASSFYKGLNTEAFF. CDR3 coding DNA: TGTGCCAGCAGTTTCTATAAGGGCCTGAACACTGAAGCTTTCTTT.